This TCR beta chain comes out of a study of blood T cell repertoires in COVID-19. Study as a whole: Spain, Italy and the United States supplied samples that represented acute and convalescent COVID-19. T cells, B-cell-depleted T cells, or PBMCs supplied cDNA or gDNA.

How the authors handled the data: Reference gene primer amplification yielded estimated nucleated cell counts. Clones were sequenced by immunoSEQ multiplex PCR, and TCRdb holds only the in-frame ones, with some missing. The DNA was the basis for D and trimming; V, J and clone size are from that table. The data show approximately 73,000 clones, 89% seen once. V was clipped by 2 bases and J by 1 base, with 2 bases between them. The CDR3 sequence is 12 residues long. Germline V gives CDR1 SNHLY, CDR2 FYNNEI. The sample holds one count of this clone. This chain uses TRBV2 with TRBJ1-2; D uncertain. Sequencing was performed on peripheral blood. This clonotype originated in an elderly man with acute or convalescent COVID-19. CDR3 nucleotide sequence: TGTGCCAGCAGTGAATATAACTATGGCTACACCTTC. This encodes CASSEYNYGYTF. Based on the CDR3 plus reference TRBV2 and TRBJ1-2, the full variable domain is EPEVTQTPSHQVTQMGQEVILRCVPISNHLYFYWYRQILGQKVEFLVSFYNNEISEKSEIFDDQFSVERPDGSNFTLKIRSTKLEDSAMYFCASSEYNYGYTFGSGTRLTVV.